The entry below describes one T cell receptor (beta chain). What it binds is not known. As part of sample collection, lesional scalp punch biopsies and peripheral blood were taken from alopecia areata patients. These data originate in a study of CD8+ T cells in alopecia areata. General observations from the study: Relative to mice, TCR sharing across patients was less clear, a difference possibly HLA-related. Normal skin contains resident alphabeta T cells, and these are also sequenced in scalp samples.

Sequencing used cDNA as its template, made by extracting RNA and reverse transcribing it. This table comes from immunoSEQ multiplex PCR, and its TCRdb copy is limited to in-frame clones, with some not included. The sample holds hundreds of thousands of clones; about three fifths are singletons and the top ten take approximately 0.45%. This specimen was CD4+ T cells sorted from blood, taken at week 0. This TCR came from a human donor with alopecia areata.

This chain's CDR3 is CASSVGGDRSYYEQYF. For the CDR3, the DNA is TGTGCCAGCAGCGTAGGTGGGGACAGGAGTTACTACGAGCAGTACTTC. This rearrangement joins TRBV9 to TRBJ2-7; 8 bases fit TRBD1. The CDR3 totals 16 residues. CDR1 and CDR2 from the germline V gene are SGDLS and YYNGEE. V shed 0 bases, J shed 3 bases, and the junction held 8 bases outside the gene matches.